This passage covers 23 T cell receptor beta chains from one sample sequenced in a study of spatial heterogeneity in lung cancer. Study conclusions and caveats: Expanded intratumoral alpha and beta TCR counts tracked tumor mutation counts.

These TCRs are of unknown antigen specificity. Regarding time point: sample taken at primary tumor resection. MiXCR, run by TCRdb on the 5' RACE reads, gives a single entry per CDR3 protein. The sample comprises around 26,000 distinct CDR3 sequences, over 7.5% of which are singletons, and around 7.7% rests with the top ten. Specimen: lung tumor tissue, collected at surgery. These receptor sequences come from a male donor with early-stage non-small cell lung cancer.

This clonotype occurred many times. The chain has TRBV7-2 and TRBJ1-1, with a weak D call TRBD1 (5 bases). The CDR3 covers 15 residues. Germline assignment: CDR1 SGHTA and CDR2 FQGNSA. Between the trimmed V and J ends, which lost 5 bases and 4 bases, there was a span of 17 bases. The CDR3 region is CASSAQARDGTEAFF. CDR3 bases: TGTGCCAGCAGCGCTCAAGCCAGGGACGGCACTGAAGCTTTCTTT.

The sample holds many counts of this clonotype. V is TRBV20-1 and J is TRBJ2-7; tentative D call: TRBD1 (5 bases). V was shortened by 2 bases and J by 5 bases, with 13 bases between the two germline ends. Germline-derived CDR1 and CDR2 are DFQATT and SNEGSKA (reference sequence). The CDR3 runs to 13 residues. CDR3 DNA sequence: TGCAGTGCTAGACAGGGCGGTCTGAACGAGCAGTACTTC. This gives the protein CSARQGGLNEQYF.

This clonotype has ten or more counts. The chain links TRBV6-2 or TRBV6-3 to TRBJ2-5; TRBD2 is a possible D gene (6 bases). This CDR3 is built from 16 residues. Germline V gives CDR1 MNHEY, CDR2 SVGEGT. Trimming removed 4 bases from V and 1 base from J, with 16 bases in between. The CDR3 sequence: CASSFPRGGAQETQYF. DNA of the CDR3: TGTGCCAGCAGTTTCCCACGAGGAGGGGCCCAAGAGACCCAGTACTTC.

This clonotype occurred many times. The chain joins TRBV28 to TRBJ2-3; TRBD2 aligns across 7 bases. The germline CDR1 and CDR2 sequences are MDHEN and SYDVKM. The CDR3 consists of 14 residues. Losses at the gene ends were 3 bases for V and 7 bases for J; bases not matched to a gene: 7. For the CDR3, the DNA is TGTGCCAGCAGTTTCGGCGGGACTACATATACGCAGTATTTT. Residues: CASSFGGTTYTQYF.

This clonotype has at least ten counts. V usage is TRBV9 and J usage is TRBJ2-2; D may be TRBD1 (5 bases). The length of the CDR3 is 16 residues. CDR1 and CDR2 from the germline V gene are SGDLS and YYNGEE. V lost 4 bases to trimming and J lost 4 bases, with 17 bases between them. The CDR3 nucleotides read TGTGCCAGCAGCCCTTCGACAGCCTTTGGCACCGGGGAGCTGTTTTTT. Residues: CASSPSTAFGTGELFF.

The V gene is TRBV6-2 or TRBV6-3, the J gene TRBJ1-5, with D perhaps TRBD1 (6 bases). The CDR3 runs to 14 residues. CDR1 is MNHEY, CDR2 SVGEGT, per germline. V dropped 5 bases and J dropped 3 bases, with 11 bases sitting between them. CDR3 amino acids: CASSRTAYNQPQHF. As DNA, the CDR3 is TGTGCCAGCAGTAGGACAGCTTACAATCAGCCCCAGCATTTT.

This clonotype has only a few counts. The gene calls are TRBV14 and TRBJ2-7; 8 nucleotides match TRBD1. CDR3 length equals 11 residues. Germline assignment: CDR1 SGHDN and CDR2 FVKESK. Trimming removed 7 bases from V and 6 bases from J; junction bases left unmatched: 2. CDR3 sequence: CASNTGGEQYF. The CDR3 bases are TGTGCCAGCAACACAGGGGGCGAGCAGTACTTC. Based on the CDR3 plus reference TRBV14 and TRBJ2-7, the full variable domain is EAGVTQFPSHSVIEKGQTVTLRCDPISGHDNLYWYRRVMGKEIKFLLHFVKESKQDESGMPNNRFLAERTGGTYSTLKVQPAELEDSGVYFCASNTGGEQYFGPGTRLTVT.

This rearrangement joins TRBV9 to TRBJ2-4; D unclear. The germline V and J ends were trimmed by 0 bases and 8 bases, with 9 bases remaining between them. The CDR3 sequence is 13 residues long. The germline gives CDR1 SGDLS, CDR2 YYNGEE. CDR3 DNA: TGTGCCAGCAGCGTAGGGGAACGTGACATTCAGTACTTC. It specifies CASSVGERDIQYF. Supplemented by reference TRBV9 and TRBJ2-4, the full variable domain reads DSGVTQTPKHLITATGQRVTLRCSPRSGDLSVYWYQQSLDQGLQFLIQYYNGEERAKGNILERFSAQQFPDLHSELNLSSLELGDSALYFCASSVGERDIQYFGAGTRLSVL.

The chain employs TRBV6-6 and TRBJ2-5; 10 bases are shared with TRBD1. V was clipped by 2 bases and J by 5 bases; unmatched bases: 5. This CDR3 has 15 amino acids. Germline V gene sequence: CDR1 MNHNY, CDR2 SVGAGI (reference sequence). The CDR3 is CASSYPTGGSETQYF. The CDR3 region has the DNA TGTGCCAGCAGTTACCCGACAGGGGGCTCGGAGACCCAGTACTTC.

Judged by abundance, this clonotype is medium-sized (0.01 to 0.1%). CDR3: CASSGPESSYEQYF. CDR3 bases: TGTGCCAGCAGTGGGCCGGAAAGCTCCTACGAGCAGTACTTC. The V call is TRBV25-1, the J call TRBJ2-7; D is undetermined. V was pared by 4 bases and J by 0 bases, with 10 bases between. The germline gives CDR1 MGHDK, CDR2 SYGVNS. The CDR3 is 14 amino acids.

This clonotype was counted between two and nine times. V gene TRBV15 combines with J gene TRBJ2-1; D is uncertain. Germline V CDR1 and CDR2: LNHNV, YYDKDF (reference sequence). V was shortened by 3 bases and J by 9 bases, with 12 bases between the two germline ends. There are 13 residues in the CDR3. CDR3 bases: TGTGCCACCAGCAGCCCCCTCCGGGTTGAGCAGTTCTTC. Translating it yields CATSSPLRVEQFF.

The sample holds many counts of this clonotype. This chain connects TRBV7-3 to TRBJ1-6; D not resolved. Germline V gene lookup returns CDR1 SGHTA and CDR2 FQGTGA. Trimming removed 6 bases at V and 9 bases at J, with 12 bases between. CDR3 size: 13 residues. The CDR3 protein is CASRKSPTSPLHF. In DNA, the CDR3 is TGTGCCAGCAGAAAATCCCCGACTTCACCCCTCCACTTT.

This clonotype was detected many times. The chain has TRBV2 and TRBJ1-1; D is perhaps TRBD1 (5 bases). The germline V gene has CDR1 SNHLY and CDR2 FYNNEI. With 6 bases removed from V and 4 bases from J, the gap between germline ends came to 15 bases. The CDR3 has 14 amino acids. Here the CDR3 DNA reads TGTGCCAGCAGGACAGAGGAAAGAGTCACTGAAGCTTTCTTT. Its protein product is CASRTEERVTEAFF. Filled out from reference TRBV2 and TRBJ1-1, the complete variable domain reads EPEVTQTPSHQVTQMGQEVILRCVPISNHLYFYWYRQILGQKVEFLVSFYNNEISEKSEIFDDQFSVERPDGSNFTLKIRSTKLEDSAMYFCASRTEERVTEAFFGQGTRLTVV.

This clonotype was found many times. The V gene is TRBV27, the J gene TRBJ2-5; D call uncertain. The CDR3 length is 14 residues. V was shortened by 5 bases and J by 5 bases, with 15 bases between the two germline ends. Germline lookup yields CDR1 MNHEY and CDR2 SMNVEV (reference sequence). The CDR3 DNA is TGTGCCAGCAGTCAAAACTCTGGAAGGGAGACCCAGTACTTC. It yields the protein CASSQNSGRETQYF.

This clonotype was counted at least ten times. The CDR3 bases are TGTGCCAGCAGCCTCTCTAGGTTCCAGGGGCAGTACTTC. The encoded protein is CASSLSRFQGQYF. This chain connects TRBV12-3 or TRBV12-4 to TRBJ2-7; maybe TRBD1 (5 bases). This CDR3 is 13 amino acids long. V was pared by 6 bases and J by 9 bases, with 18 bases between.

The chain combines TRBV20-1 with TRBJ2-7; D is perhaps TRBD2 (5 bases). The V end lost 0 bases, the J end lost 0 bases, and 12 bases lay between the germline ends. The V gene's germline CDR1 is DFQATT and CDR2 SNEGSKA (reference sequence). This CDR3 comprises 15 residues. Here the CDR3 DNA reads TGCAGTGCTAGAGAGCGGGTGCTTCTCTCCTACGAGCAGTACTTC. This translates into CSARERVLLSYEQYF.

Many counts were recorded for this clonotype. The rearrangement links TRBV5-4 to TRBJ1-6; D might be TRBD1 (6 bases). Between the trimmed V and J ends, which lost 6 bases and 9 bases, there was a span of 16 bases. Germline V CDR1 and CDR2: SGHNT, YYREEE (reference sequence). This CDR3 has 14 amino acids. The CDR3 loop is CASTRRDTFSPLHF. The CDR3 DNA is TGTGCCAGCACCCGCCGGGACACCTTTTCACCCCTCCACTTT.

In this sample, this clonotype turned up a few times. The chain has TRBV25-1 and TRBJ1-6, with TRBD1 matching 9 bases. The CDR3 extends over 14 amino acids. Trimming took 6 bases from V and 9 from J; bases not matched to a gene: 6. The germline gives CDR1 MGHDK, CDR2 SYGVNS. The CDR3, as DNA: TGTGCCAGCAGGACCGGGACAGGGTTTTCACCCCTCCACTTT. Translating gives CASRTGTGFSPLHF.

This clonotype was seen ten or more times. The chain has TRBV5-6 and TRBJ2-1; possibly TRBD1 for D (6 bases). V lost 0 bases to trimming and J lost 15 bases, with 13 bases between them. CDR1 and CDR2 from the germline V gene are SGHDT and YYEEEE. The CDR3 covers 12 residues. The DNA of the CDR3 is TGTGCCAGCAGCTTGGCGGACAGTCAACGGTTCTTC. Translation: CASSLADSQRFF.

This clonotype was seen ten or more times. The chain is built from TRBV28 and TRBJ1-3; D call uncertain. This CDR3 is 16 amino acids long. With 1 base removed from V and 0 bases from J, the gap between germline ends came to 10 bases. Germline V CDR1 and CDR2: MDHEN, SYDVKM. CDR3 coding DNA: TGTGCCAGCAGTTTATTAGCCGTTATCTCTGGAAACACCATATATTTT. Protein product: CASSLLAVISGNTIYF.

The chain has TRBV28 and TRBJ2-2, with 8 bases fitting TRBD1. This CDR3 region has 15 residues. Trimming took 7 bases from V and 2 from J; bases not matched to a gene: 6. Germline V gene data show CDR1 as MDHEN and CDR2 as SYDVKM. The CDR3 loop is CASIGDRTNTGELFF. CDR3 coding DNA: TGTGCCAGCATAGGGGACAGGACTAACACCGGGGAGCTGTTTTTT.

The chain uses TRBV5-1 and TRBJ2-7; D is ambiguous. The CDR3 spans 13 residues. Germline V lookup: CDR1 SGHRS, CDR2 YFSETQ. V lost 2 bases and J 3 bases, leaving 9 bases between the germline ends. Written as DNA, the CDR3 is TGCGCCAGCAGCTTCGGACCCCGCTACGAGCAGTACTTC. The encoded protein is CASSFGPRYEQYF.

This clonotype has a count of ten or more. This sequence joins TRBV11-2 and TRBJ2-3; no firm D call. CDR1 is SGHAT, CDR2 FQNNGV, per germline. The CDR3 consists of 16 residues. V lost 3 bases to trimming and J lost 1 base, with 14 bases between them. The CDR3 bases are TGTGCCAGCAGCTTCCTTCAACTCTCCCGCACAGATACGCAGTATTTT. It translates to CASSFLQLSRTDTQYF.